These 10 T cell receptor beta chains were sequenced from one sample in a study of OX40 agonist ivuxolimab in advanced cancers. The data were produced by immunoSEQ multiplex PCR, yet TCRdb's version contains in-frame clones alone and is incomplete. The sample includes about 70,000 clones, 85% to 90% seen only once; the top ten take 2% to 2.5%. The sample here was CD4+ or CD8+ T cells sorted from blood, taken in a trial of the OX40 agonist ivuxolimab. Receptor source: an adult with an advanced solid tumor such as melanoma, head and neck, liver or kidney cancer.

The chain carries TRBV25-1 and TRBJ2-2, with 9 positions matching TRBD2. The CDR3 spans 16 residues. The trim removed 0 bases at V and 4 bases at J, leaving 3 bases unmatched. The germline gives CDR1 MGHDK, CDR2 SYGVNS. CDR3 loop: CASSEYGSGSTGELFF. In nucleotides, the CDR3 is TGTGCCAGCAGTGAATATGGTAGCGGGAGCACCGGGGAGCTGTTTTTT.

This clone was observed a handful of times. The chain employs TRBV4-3 and TRBJ1-1; perhaps TRBD1 as D (6 bases). Looked up from germline, CDR1 is LGHNA and CDR2 is YSLEER. The V gene lost 3 bases and the J gene lost 5 bases, with 10 bases spanning the gap. The CDR3 has 13 residues. CDR3 bases: TGCGCCAGCAGCCAGGGGGCGCGGACTGAAGCTTTCTTT. Translating gives CASSQGARTEAFF.

This clone came up once. CDR3 sequence reads: CASSLAGTGGSSSYEQYF. The CDR3 DNA follows: TGCGCCAGCAGCTTGGCGGGGACAGGGGGCTCCAGCTCCTACGAGCAGTACTTC. The chain employs TRBV5-1 and TRBJ2-7; TRBD1 matches at 12 bases. This CDR3 comprises 18 residues. Losses at the gene ends were 0 bases for V and 0 bases for J; bases not matched to a gene: 7. Germline V lookup: CDR1 SGHRS, CDR2 YFSETQ.

In this sample, this clone turned up once. The chain links TRBV5-6 to TRBJ2-5; TRBD2 matches 12 bases. CDR3 size: 16 residues. With V trimmed by 0 bases and J by 5 bases, 5 bases remained unmatched. Germline V gives CDR1 SGHDT, CDR2 YYEEEE. CDR3 coding DNA: TGTGCCAGCAGCTTGGTAGCGACTAGCGGGGGTGAGACCCAGTACTTC. Translating it yields CASSLVATSGGETQYF.

This clone was seen more than once but under ten times. The rearrangement uses TRBV27 and TRBJ1-4; tentatively, D is TRBD1 (5 bases). CDR3 length: 13 residues. V shed 4 bases and J shed 8 bases, with 11 bases lying between them. Looked up from germline, CDR1 is MNHEY and CDR2 is SMNVEV (reference sequence). Here the CDR3 reads CASSYRLAEKLFF. For the CDR3, the DNA is TGTGCCAGCAGTTACAGGCTCGCGGAAAAACTGTTTTTT.

The chain couples TRBV4-1 to TRBJ2-1; TRBD2 aligns across 14 bases. The CDR3 is 17 amino acids. The V gene's germline CDR1 is MGHRA and CDR2 YSYEKL. J was trimmed by 6 bases and V by 0 bases; bases with no gene match: 4. DNA of the CDR3: TGCGCCAGCAGCCAAGATACGGGACTAGCGGGAGTCAATGAGCAGTTCTTC. Protein: CASSQDTGLAGVNEQFF.

The gene calls are TRBV7-2 and TRBJ2-3; 12 bases map to TRBD2. CDR1 is SGHTA, CDR2 FQGNSA, per germline. With V trimmed by 3 bases and J by 4 bases, 2 bases remained unmatched. The CDR3 sequence is 15 residues long. The CDR3 DNA sequence: TGTGCCAGCAGCTTGCTAGCGGGGGGGTCAGATACGCAGTATTTT. Protein product: CASSLLAGGSDTQYF.

The chain uses TRBV2 and TRBJ2-3; 7 positions match TRBD2. Germline-derived CDR1 and CDR2 are SNHLY and FYNNEI. This CDR3 spans 14 amino acids. V was pared by 2 bases and J by 2 bases, with 1 base of the junction left unmatched. Here the CDR3 reads CASSELADTDTQYF. The CDR3, as DNA: TGTGCCAGCAGTGAACTAGCGGACACAGATACGCAGTATTTT.

This rearrangement joins TRBV5-1 to TRBJ1-1, with D perhaps matching TRBD1 (5 bases). Germline V lookup: CDR1 SGHRS, CDR2 YFSETQ. The CDR3 extends over 16 amino acids. The V end was cut by 0 bases, the J end by 1 base, with 13 bases between. This chain's CDR3 is CASSLGGLGGNTEAFF. CDR3 in DNA: TGCGCCAGCAGCTTGGGGGGCCTAGGAGGGAACACTGAAGCTTTCTTT.

This rearrangement joins TRBV5-6 to TRBJ2-1; 9 nucleotides align to TRBD1. Germline V gives CDR1 SGHDT, CDR2 YYEEEE. This CDR3 has 15 residues. J gave up 7 bases and V 4 bases, and 9 bases lay outside the gene matches. CDR3 loop: CASSLTGGQKNEQFF. As DNA, the CDR3 is TGTGCCAGCAGCCTAACAGGGGGCCAGAAAAATGAGCAGTTCTTC.